Each of the 21 T cell receptor beta chains below was sequenced from the same sample in a study of T cell repertoires in cytomegalovirus infection. In TCRdb, the reads were re-called with MiXCR into one record per CDR3 protein. The sample yields approximately 250,000 distinct CDR3 sequences, roughly 9.1% seen once. What was sequenced was PBMCs. The receptors originated from a human donor in good health (CMV status not recorded). Some clones in this sample may be carry-over from other donors' samples.

This clonotype was observed once. V is TRBV20-1 and J is TRBJ2-2; a possible D gene is TRBD2 (5 bases). The CDR3 length is 14 residues. V was trimmed by 0 bases and J by 6 bases, leaving 11 bases between them. The V gene's germline CDR1 is DFQATT and CDR2 SNEGSKA (reference sequence). In DNA form, the CDR3 reads TGCAGTGCTAGAGATTGGGGAGTAGCCGGGGAGCTGTTTTTT. Its translation is CSARDWGVAGELFF.

The chain combines TRBV2 with TRBJ2-2; D is tentatively TRBD1 or TRBD2 (5 bases each). The V gene's germline CDR1 is SNHLY and CDR2 FYNNEI. V lost 8 bases to trimming and J lost 5 bases, with 15 bases between them. The CDR3 has 14 amino acids. Written as DNA, the CDR3 is TGTGCCAGCTTTGAGGGGCGACATACCGGGGAGCTGTTTTTT. Protein sequence: CASFEGRHTGELFF.

On this clonotype itself: This may stem from a read error, because a much larger clone lies one nucleotide away. The chain has TRBV28 and TRBJ2-7; 11 nucleotides agree with TRBD1. Germline V gives CDR1 MDHEN, CDR2 SYDVKM. The CDR3 has 12 residues. The CDR3 DNA sequence: TGTGCCAGCGGACAGGGGGCAGCCAAGCAGTCCTTC. It translates to CASGQGAAKQSF.

This clonotype was seen repeatedly, ten times or more. V gene TRBV7-8 combines with J gene TRBJ2-7, with 8 bases aligning to TRBD1. Germline assignment: CDR1 SGHVS and CDR2 FQNEAQ. The CDR3 runs 15 residues. The J segment lost 2 bases and the V segment lost 5 bases, leaving 8 bases of the junction unmatched. The CDR3 spells CASSPEGQAPYEQYF. The CDR3, as DNA: TGTGCCAGCAGCCCAGAGGGACAGGCTCCCTACGAGCAGTACTTC.

The V call is TRBV28, the J call TRBJ1-4, with unresolved D. Germline V lookup: CDR1 MDHEN, CDR2 SYDVKM. Trimming pared 6 bases from V and 1 base from J, leaving 12 bases between. The length of the CDR3 is 15 residues. This chain's CDR3 is CASSFPLITNEKLFF. The CDR3 nucleotides read TGTGCCAGCAGCTTCCCCCTGATAACTAATGAAAAACTGTTTTTT.

This clonotype was seen a few times. This chain uses TRBV2 with TRBJ1-2; no clear D gene. The length of the CDR3 is 10 residues. Germline-derived CDR1 and CDR2 are SNHLY and FYNNEI. CDR3 nucleotides: TGTGCAACAGAAGACTATGGCTACACCTTC. Translating gives CATEDYGYTF.

In its sample, this clonotype was seen many times. V is TRBV19 and J is TRBJ2-4, with TRBD2 matching over 8 bases. Germline trimming cut 3 bases from V and 1 base from J; bases unmatched to any gene: 8. CDR1 and CDR2 (germline): LNHDA, SQIVND (reference sequence). The CDR3 consists of 17 residues. CDR3 sequence: CASSIAKAGGAKNIQYF. The CDR3 region has the DNA TGTGCCAGTAGTATTGCCAAGGCGGGGGGTGCCAAAAACATTCAGTACTTC. The variable domain in full, completed from reference TRBV19 and TRBJ2-4, reads DGGITQSPKYLFRKEGQNVTLSCEQNLNHDAMYWYRQDPGQGLRLIYYSQIVNDFQKGDIAEGYSVSREKKESFPLTVTSAQKNPTAFYLCASSIAKAGGAKNIQYFGAGTRLSVL.

J is TRBJ2-5 and V is TRBV6-2 or TRBV6-3; 10 bases map to TRBD2. After removal of 5 bases from V and 5 bases from J, the junction contained 8 bases not matched to a gene. The CDR3 is made up of 15 amino acids. The germline V gene encodes CDR1 MNHEY and CDR2 SVGEGT. The CDR3 coding sequence is TGTGCCAGCAGTCAAAGGACTAGCGGAGGGGAGACCCAGTACTTC. Encoded protein: CASSQRTSGGETQYF.

This clonotype occurred many times. This sequence joins TRBV5-6 and TRBJ2-7; no firm D call. The germline V gene encodes CDR1 SGHDT and CDR2 YYEEEE. The CDR3 covers 15 residues. V was pared by 4 bases and J by 6 bases, with 20 bases between. CDR3 region: CASSPRVVRHPEQYF. In nucleotides, the CDR3 is TGTGCCAGCAGCCCCCGAGTTGTCAGACATCCCGAGCAGTACTTC. Supplemented by reference TRBV5-6 and TRBJ2-7, the full variable domain reads DAGVTQSPTHLIKTRGQQVTLRCSPKSGHDTVSWYQQALGQGPQFIFQYYEEEERQRGNFPDRFSGHQFPNYSSELNVNALLLGDSALYLCASSPRVVRHPEQYFGPGTRLTVT.

At least ten counts were recorded for this clonotype. This chain connects TRBV7-2 to TRBJ1-5; 9 bases line up with TRBD1. CDR3 size: 16 residues. The V and J ends lost 5 bases and 6 bases, in that order; junction bases with no gene match: 11. CDR1 is SGHTA and CDR2 is FQGNSA in the germline V gene. The CDR3: CASSPVGGTGRQPQHF. CDR3 in DNA: TGTGCCAGCAGCCCCGTCGGGGGGACAGGGCGTCAGCCCCAGCATTTT.

This clonotype was seen ten or more times. The chain couples TRBV19 to TRBJ1-5; D ambiguous. Germline assignment: CDR1 LNHDA and CDR2 SQIVND (reference sequence). V was trimmed by 6 bases and J by 5 bases, leaving 14 bases between them. The CDR3 length is 14 residues. The CDR3 DNA is TGTGCCAGTAGACACCGGGCTGGGCATCAGCCCCAGCATTTT. It encodes CASRHRAGHQPQHF.

This clonotype was recorded many times. This chain uses TRBV11-2 with TRBJ2-3; 7 positions match TRBD1. Germline loops: CDR1 SGHAT, CDR2 FQNNGV. V was pared by 2 bases and J by 0 bases, with 14 bases of the junction left unmatched. The CDR3 is 19 amino acids. CDR3: CASSLPPGQPRVSTDTQYF. The CDR3 DNA follows: TGTGCCAGCAGCTTACCCCCGGGACAGCCGCGAGTTAGCACAGATACGCAGTATTTT.

This clonotype was detected many times. This chain connects TRBV7-6 to TRBJ1-1; D ambiguous. Germline-derived CDR1 and CDR2 are SGHVS and FNYEAQ. With 3 bases removed from V and 4 bases from J, the gap between germline ends came to 18 bases. The length of the CDR3 is 16 residues. The CDR3 sequence: CASSLETPAAGTEAFF. The DNA of the CDR3 is TGTGCCAGCAGCTTGGAAACGCCCGCGGCGGGCACTGAAGCTTTCTTT.

A few counts support this clonotype. The chain is built from TRBV19 and TRBJ2-7; tentatively, D is TRBD1 (6 bases). The CDR3 length is 13 residues. With 5 bases removed from V and 0 bases from J, the gap between germline ends came to 8 bases. Germline V lookup: CDR1 LNHDA, CDR2 SQIVND (reference sequence). The CDR3 loop reads CASSWTASYEQYF. The CDR3 region has the DNA TGTGCCAGTAGTTGGACAGCCTCCTACGAGCAGTACTTC.

This clonotype came up many times. This chain connects TRBV7-9 to TRBJ1-5; 7 bases are shared with TRBD1. The CDR3 has 16 amino acids. Trimming took 5 bases from V and 0 from J; bases not matched to a gene: 7. The V gene's germline CDR1 is SEHNR and CDR2 FQNEAQ (reference sequence). The CDR3 bases are TGTGCCAGCAGCCCTGGGACAGCAAATAGCAATCAGCCCCAGCATTTT. It is translated as CASSPGTANSNQPQHF. The variable domain in full, completed from reference TRBV7-9 and TRBJ1-5, reads DTGVSQNPRHKITKRGQNVTFRCDPISEHNRLYWYRQTLGQGPEFLTYFQNEAQLEKSRLLSDRFSAERPKGSFSTLEIQRTEQGDSAMYLCASSPGTANSNQPQHFGDGTRLSIL.

This sequence joins TRBV28 and TRBJ2-3; D is perhaps TRBD1 (5 bases). Deletions cut 8 bases from V and 6 bases from J, with 12 bases between. The CDR3 is 12 amino acids. Looked up from germline, CDR1 is MDHEN and CDR2 is SYDVKM. The CDR3 nucleotides read TGTGCCAGCGGGGCCCTGCGGGATACGCAGTATTTT. It codes for CASGALRDTQYF.

This clonotype was detected many times. The gene calls are TRBV7-2 and TRBJ2-7; TRBD1 matches 10 bases. V shed 4 bases and J 6 bases; nucleotides not matched to a gene: 12. Germline V lookup: CDR1 SGHTA, CDR2 FQGNSA. The CDR3 is made up of 16 amino acids. This CDR3 is CASSYPFRDRGGEQYF. DNA of the CDR3: TGTGCCAGCAGCTACCCGTTCCGGGACAGGGGAGGCGAGCAGTACTTC.

This chain links TRBV30 with TRBJ2-3; the match to TRBD2 covers 14 bases. Germline loops: CDR1 GTSNPN, CDR2 SVGIG (reference sequence). V lost 5 bases, J lost 3 bases, and 1 base stayed unmatched. The CDR3 consists of 14 residues. The CDR3 is CAWGLAGGTDTQYF. The DNA for the CDR3 is TGTGCCTGGGGACTAGCGGGGGGTACAGATACGCAGTATTTT. Drawing the rest from reference TRBV30 and TRBJ2-3, the complete variable domain is SQTIHQWPATLVQPVGSPLSLECTVEGTSNPNLYWYRQAAGRGLQLLFYSVGIGQISSEVPQNLSASRPQDRQFILSSKKLLLSDSGFYLCAWGLAGGTDTQYFGPGTRLTVL.

This clonotype was detected ten times or more. The rearrangement joins TRBV19 to TRBJ2-6; D is ambiguous. Germline V gene data show CDR1 as LNHDA and CDR2 as SQIVND (reference sequence). The length of the CDR3 is 16 residues. V lost 7 bases and J 0 bases, leaving 13 bases between the germline ends. The CDR3 coding sequence is TGTGCCAGTAACGAGAAGGGTTACTCTGGGGCCAACGTCCTGACTTTC. Translation: CASNEKGYSGANVLTF.

This sequence joins TRBV28 and TRBJ2-4, with 8 bases matching TRBD1. The CDR3 loop spans 15 amino acids. The germline V gene has CDR1 MDHEN and CDR2 SYDVKM. Germline trimming cut 8 bases from V and 0 bases from J; bases unmatched to any gene: 6. In nucleotides, the CDR3 is TGTGCCAGCCAGGGGGCCGGACTAGCCAAAAACATTCAGTACTTC. Encoded protein: CASQGAGLAKNIQYF.

This clonotype was seen at least ten times. The chain employs TRBV11-2 and TRBJ2-5; D call uncertain. V lost 6 bases to trimming and J lost 4 bases, with 9 bases between them. This CDR3 contains 12 residues. The V gene's germline CDR1 is SGHAT and CDR2 FQNNGV. Here the CDR3 reads CASSSGGETQYF. In nucleotides, the CDR3 is TGTGCCAGCAGTTCGGGTGGAGAGACCCAGTACTTC.